This T cell receptor beta chain was recovered during a study of cytomegalovirus exposure and HLA in healthy donors. Study results and limitations: Relative to equally common others, HLA-associated TCR beta chains showed greater clonal expansion in a later analysis. An analysis done earlier found most TCR beta V segments productive about 90% or about 30% of the time.

A note on this clone: Antigen specificity is unknown.

PCR used 60 Vbeta primers and 13 Jbeta primers. Methods used by the authors: Counted up in a later analysis, unique TCR beta chains came to about 80 million, with some 9.9 million shared. TCRdb's table, derived via immunoSEQ multiplex PCR, lists solely in-frame clones and lacks some. The D gene and trimming were derived from the DNA, and the V and J assignments and clone size from that table. The sample totals about 130,000 clones; its top ten clones hold approximately 2.6%. The source material was PBMCs. The clonotype originates from a man under 40 in good health and CMV-seronegative.

In DNA form, the CDR3 reads TGTGCCAGCAGTTCAGGCTCTGGAAACACCATATATTTT. This gives the protein CASSSGSGNTIYF. This chain connects TRBV28 to TRBJ1-3; no reliable D call. The CDR3 consists of 13 residues. V lost 4 bases, J lost 0 bases, and 4 bases lay in between. Germline-derived CDR1 and CDR2 are MDHEN and SYDVKM.